This entry lists 10 T cell receptor beta chains sequenced from one sample in a study of T cell repertoires in cytomegalovirus infection. TCRdb recomputed calls from the reads with MiXCR, one row per CDR3 protein. The data hold around 630,000 distinct CDR3 sequences, with approximately 25% observed a single time. The sample comprised CD8+ T cells from PBMCs. The source is a human donor in good health (CMV status not recorded). Some clones in this sample may be carry-over from other donors' samples.

There are a few counts of this clonotype. The chain recombines TRBV4-2 with TRBJ2-1, with 11 bases matching TRBD2. V gave up 1 base and J gave up 8 bases; unmatched junction bases: 7. The CDR3 is made up of 16 amino acids. Germline V gives CDR1 LGHNA, CDR2 YNFKEQ. The CDR3 region is CASSQGRLAGFDEQFF. CDR3 DNA sequence: TGTGCCAGCAGCCAAGGAAGACTAGCGGGGTTCGATGAGCAGTTCTTC.

This clonotype appeared many times. V gene TRBV6-1 combines with J gene TRBJ2-1, with D maybe TRBD1 (6 bases). V was pared by 5 bases and J by 0 bases, with 26 bases between. This CDR3 has 20 residues. Germline V gene sequence: CDR1 MNHNS, CDR2 SASEGT. The CDR3 DNA reads TGTGCCAGCAGTCTACAGGGATTTGGCCGGGGTCTTGGCTCCTACAATGAGCAGTTCTTC. Translation gives CASSLQGFGRGLGSYNEQFF.

This clonotype was detected ten times or more. The V and J genes are TRBV20-1 and TRBJ1-5; D is undetermined. CDR3 size: 15 residues. Trimming took off 3 bases at V and 3 bases at J, with 15 bases between the two ends. Germline CDR1 and CDR2: DFQATT and SNEGSKA (reference sequence). This CDR3 reads CSARDTWAINQPQHF. The DNA for the CDR3 is TGCAGTGCTAGGGATACCTGGGCAATCAATCAGCCCCAGCATTTT.

This clonotype was observed at least ten times. CDR3 loop: CASSPGSYQETQYF. As DNA, the CDR3 is TGTGCCAGCAGCCCCGGGTCTTACCAAGAGACCCAGTACTTC. The chain links TRBV28 to TRBJ2-5; no clear D gene. CDR1 and CDR2 from the germline V gene are MDHEN and SYDVKM. Trimming removed 6 bases from V and 0 bases from J, with 11 bases in between. This CDR3 spans 14 amino acids.

A word on this clonotype: A read error may be the cause here, since a much bigger clone is one base away. V usage is TRBV28 and J usage is TRBJ2-3; unclear D gene. Germline values: CDR1 MDHEN, CDR2 SYDVKM. CDR3 length: 15 amino acids. The CDR3 loop is CASGLSVLRPDTQYF. The CDR3 DNA reads TGTGCCAGCGGTTTATCTGTCCTACGTCCAGATACGCAGTATTTT.

This clonotype has just a few counts. The V call is TRBV5-5, the J call TRBJ2-5; 8 nucleotides align to TRBD1. Trimming at V came to 4 bases and at J to 4 bases, leaving 9 bases not matched to a gene. CDR1 is SGHKS, CDR2 YYEKEE, per germline (reference sequence). This CDR3 spans 15 amino acids. In nucleotides, the CDR3 is TGTGCCAGCAGCATTGGGACAGGATTGGTAGAGACCCAGTACTTC. Its protein product is CASSIGTGLVETQYF.

The CDR3, as DNA: TGTGCCAGCAGGACGCCGGGACTAGTTAGTCCTTTAAATGAGCAGTTCTTC. It encodes CASRTPGLVSPLNEQFF. This chain connects TRBV6-2 or TRBV6-3 to TRBJ2-1; 8 bases fit TRBD2. Germline loops: CDR1 MNHEY, CDR2 SVGEGT. V lost 6 bases, J lost 7 bases, and 17 bases stayed unmatched. The CDR3 is made up of 17 amino acids.

At least ten counts were recorded for this clonotype. The J gene is TRBJ2-5, the V gene TRBV2, with TRBD1 identical over 9 bases. Germline V gene data show CDR1 as SNHLY and CDR2 as FYNNEI. The J segment lost 4 bases and the V segment lost 4 bases, leaving 1 base of the junction unmatched. The CDR3 has 13 amino acids. CDR3 nucleotide sequence: TGTGCCAGCAGTGGACAGGGGGGAGAGACCCAGTACTTC. Translated: CASSGQGGETQYF.

The chain employs TRBV28 and TRBJ2-7; possibly TRBD1 for D (6 bases). The CDR3 is 15 amino acids. Germline loops: CDR1 MDHEN, CDR2 SYDVKM. In DNA form, the CDR3 reads TGTGCCAGCAGTTTGGACAGAAGTCTCTCCTACGAGCAGCACGTC. Amino acids: CASSLDRSLSYEQHV.

At least ten counts were recorded for this clonotype. The V and J genes are TRBV4-3 and TRBJ2-1; perhaps TRBD1 as D (6 bases). Germline V lookup: CDR1 LGHNA, CDR2 YSLEER. The germline V and J ends were trimmed by 4 bases and 7 bases, with 14 bases remaining between them. The CDR3 runs to 14 residues. The DNA for the CDR3 is TGCGCCAGCAGCCTAGACAGGCCAAGTAATGAGCAGTTCTTC. Translated, it gives CASSLDRPSNEQFF.